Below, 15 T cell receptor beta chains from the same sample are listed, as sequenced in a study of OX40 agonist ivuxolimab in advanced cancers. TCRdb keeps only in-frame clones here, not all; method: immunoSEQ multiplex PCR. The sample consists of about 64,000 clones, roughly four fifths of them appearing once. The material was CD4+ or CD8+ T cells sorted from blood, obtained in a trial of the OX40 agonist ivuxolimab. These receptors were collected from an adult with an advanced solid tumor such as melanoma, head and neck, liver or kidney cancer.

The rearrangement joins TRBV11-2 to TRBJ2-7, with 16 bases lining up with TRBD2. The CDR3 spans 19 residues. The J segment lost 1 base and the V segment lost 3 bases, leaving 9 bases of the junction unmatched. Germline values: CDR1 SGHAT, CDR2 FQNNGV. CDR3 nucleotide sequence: TGTGCCAGCAGCTTTTTGGGGACTAGCGGGGGGGCCAAGTCCTACGAGCAGTACTTC. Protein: CASSFLGTSGGAKSYEQYF.

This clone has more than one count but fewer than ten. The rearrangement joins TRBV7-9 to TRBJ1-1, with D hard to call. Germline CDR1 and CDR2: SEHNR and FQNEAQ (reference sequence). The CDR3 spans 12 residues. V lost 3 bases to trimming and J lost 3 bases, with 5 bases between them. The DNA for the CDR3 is TGTGCCAGCAGCTTTGCAGACACTGAAGCTTTCTTT. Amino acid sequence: CASSFADTEAFF. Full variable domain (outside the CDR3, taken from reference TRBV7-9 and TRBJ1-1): DTGVSQNPRHKITKRGQNVTFRCDPISEHNRLYWYRQTLGQGPEFLTYFQNEAQLEKSRLLSDRFSAERPKGSFSTLEIQRTEQGDSAMYLCASSFADTEAFFGQGTRLTVV.

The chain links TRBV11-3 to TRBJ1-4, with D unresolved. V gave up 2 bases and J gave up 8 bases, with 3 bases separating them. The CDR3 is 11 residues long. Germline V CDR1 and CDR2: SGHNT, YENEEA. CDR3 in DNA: TGTGCCAGCAGCTTAAACGAAAAACTGTTTTTT. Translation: CASSLNEKLFF.

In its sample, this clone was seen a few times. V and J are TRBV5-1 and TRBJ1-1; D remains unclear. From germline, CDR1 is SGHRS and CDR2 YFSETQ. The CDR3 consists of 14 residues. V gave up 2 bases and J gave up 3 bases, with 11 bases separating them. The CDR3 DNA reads TGCGCCAGCAGCTTTGTGACGGGCGACACTGAAGCTTTCTTT. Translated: CASSFVTGDTEAFF.

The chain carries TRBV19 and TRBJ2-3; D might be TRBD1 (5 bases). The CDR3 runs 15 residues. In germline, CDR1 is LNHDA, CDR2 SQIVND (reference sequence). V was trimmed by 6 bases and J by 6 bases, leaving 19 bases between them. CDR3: CASSQRGLTKDTQYF. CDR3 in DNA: TGTGCCAGTAGCCAAAGGGGTCTAACGAAGGATACGCAGTATTTT. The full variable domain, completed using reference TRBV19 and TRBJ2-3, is DGGITQSPKYLFRKEGQNVTLSCEQNLNHDAMYWYRQDPGQGLRLIYYSQIVNDFQKGDIAEGYSVSREKKESFPLTVTSAQKNPTAFYLCASSQRGLTKDTQYFGPGTRLTVL.

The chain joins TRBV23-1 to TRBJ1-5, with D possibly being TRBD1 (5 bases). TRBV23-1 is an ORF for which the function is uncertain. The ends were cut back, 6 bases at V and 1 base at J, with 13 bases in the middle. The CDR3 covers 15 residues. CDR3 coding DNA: TGCGCCAGCAGCCAAGATTGGGACAGCAATCAGCCCCAGCATTTT. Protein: CASSQDWDSNQPQHF.

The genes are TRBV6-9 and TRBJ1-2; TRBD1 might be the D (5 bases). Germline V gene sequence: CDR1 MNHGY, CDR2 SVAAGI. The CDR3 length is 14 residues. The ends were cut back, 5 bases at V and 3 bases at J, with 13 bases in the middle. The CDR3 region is CASSRGTVHYGYTF. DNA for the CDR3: TGTGCCAGCAGTCGGGGGACGGTACACTATGGCTACACCTTC.

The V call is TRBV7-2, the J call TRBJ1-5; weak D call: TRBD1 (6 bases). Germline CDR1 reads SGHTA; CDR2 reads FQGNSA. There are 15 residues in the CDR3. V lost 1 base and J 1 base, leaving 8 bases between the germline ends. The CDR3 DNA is TGTGCCAGCAGCTTAGTAGGGGGGAGCAATCAGCCCCAGCATTTT. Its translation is CASSLVGGSNQPQHF.

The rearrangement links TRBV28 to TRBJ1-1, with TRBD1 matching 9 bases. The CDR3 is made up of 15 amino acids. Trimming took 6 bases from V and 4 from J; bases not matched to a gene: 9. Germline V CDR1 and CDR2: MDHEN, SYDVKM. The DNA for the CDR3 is TGTGCCAGCAGGGAAGTACAGGGGGCGTCCACTGAAGCTTTCTTT. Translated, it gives CASREVQGASTEAFF.

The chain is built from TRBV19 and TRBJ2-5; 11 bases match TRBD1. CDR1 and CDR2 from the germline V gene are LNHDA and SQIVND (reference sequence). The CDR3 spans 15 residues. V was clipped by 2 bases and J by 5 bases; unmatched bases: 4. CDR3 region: CASSIPGQGVETQYF. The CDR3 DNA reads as TGTGCCAGTAGTATACCGGGACAGGGGGTGGAGACCCAGTACTTC.

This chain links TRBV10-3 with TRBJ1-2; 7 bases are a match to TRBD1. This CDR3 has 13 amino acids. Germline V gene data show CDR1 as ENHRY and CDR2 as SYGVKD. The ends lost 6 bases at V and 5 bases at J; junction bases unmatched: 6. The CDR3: CAISPQGQYGYTF. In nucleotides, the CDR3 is TGTGCCATCAGCCCACAGGGACAGTATGGCTACACCTTC.

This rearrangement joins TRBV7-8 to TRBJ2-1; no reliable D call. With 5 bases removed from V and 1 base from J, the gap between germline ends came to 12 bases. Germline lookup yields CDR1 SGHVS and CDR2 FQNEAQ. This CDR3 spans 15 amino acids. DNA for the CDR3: TGTGCCAGCAGCCTGATCGGAGTATCCTACAATGAGCAGTTCTTC. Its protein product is CASSLIGVSYNEQFF. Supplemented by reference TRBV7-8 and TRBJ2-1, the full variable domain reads GAGVSQSPRYKVAKRGQDVALRCDPISGHVSLFWYQQALGQGPEFLTYFQNEAQLDKSGLPSDRFFAERPEGSVSTLKIQRTQQEDSAVYLCASSLIGVSYNEQFFGPGTRLTVL.

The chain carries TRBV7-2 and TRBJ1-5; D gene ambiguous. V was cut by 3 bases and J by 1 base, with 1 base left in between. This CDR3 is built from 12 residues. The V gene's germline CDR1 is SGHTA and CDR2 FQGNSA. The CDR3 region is CASSFSNQPQHF. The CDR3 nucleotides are TGTGCCAGCAGCTTCAGCAATCAGCCCCAGCATTTT.

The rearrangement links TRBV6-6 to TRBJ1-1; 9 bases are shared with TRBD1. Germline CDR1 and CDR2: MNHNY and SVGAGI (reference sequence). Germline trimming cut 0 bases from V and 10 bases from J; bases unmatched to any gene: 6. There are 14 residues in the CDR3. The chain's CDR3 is CASSYSLGQGAAFF. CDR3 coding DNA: TGTGCCAGCAGTTACTCGCTGGGACAGGGAGCAGCTTTCTTT.

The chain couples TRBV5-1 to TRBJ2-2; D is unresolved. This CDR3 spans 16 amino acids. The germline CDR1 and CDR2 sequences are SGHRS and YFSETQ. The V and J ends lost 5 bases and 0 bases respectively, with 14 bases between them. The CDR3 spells CASSIRRNANTGELFF. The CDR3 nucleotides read TGCGCCAGCAGTATCAGGAGAAACGCGAACACCGGGGAGCTGTTTTTT. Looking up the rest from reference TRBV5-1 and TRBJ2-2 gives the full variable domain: KAGVTQTPRYLIKTRGQQVTLSCSPISGHRSVSWYQQTPGQGLQFLFEYFSETQRNKGNFPGRFSGRQFSNSRSEMNVSTLELGDSALYLCASSIRRNANTGELFFGEGSRLTVL.